The sequence of this T cell receptor (beta chain) was determined in a study of blood T cell repertoires in COVID-19. As for the study in general: PBMCs, B-cell-depleted T cells, or T cells provided the cDNA or gDNA that made up the material.

This clone showed up just once. Original methodology: Estimation of nucleated cell counts was performed using reference gene primer amplification. The assay was immunoSEQ multiplex PCR, and TCRdb's table has in-frame clones only and misses some. That table supplies the V and J calls and clone size; D and trimming were determined from the DNA. The repertoire holds some 250,000 clones, about 86% seen once, with roughly 8.8% in the top ten. The CDR3 is 13 residues long. Germline lookup yields CDR1 MNHEY and CDR2 SVGAGI. The ends were cut back, 6 bases at V and 5 bases at J, with 13 bases in the middle. Sequences were obtained from peripheral blood. The clonotype comes from a man in his forties with active or convalescent COVID-19. V is TRBV6-5 and J is TRBJ1-2, with no clear D. In DNA form, the CDR3 reads TGTGCCAGCAGCCGTACAGAAAGGTATGGCTACACCTTC. Encoded protein: CASSRTERYGYTF.